The 29 T cell receptor beta chains listed next were all sequenced from one sample in a study of blood T cell repertoires in COVID-19. Repertoires were generated with immunoSEQ multiplex PCR, while TCRdb's copy carries only in-frame clones and drops some. Of 170,000 or so clones in the sample, about 85% were seen once. Input material: PBMCs or T cells enriched from blood (not recorded which). The receptors derive from a man aged 40-49 years who had recovered from COVID-19.

V gene TRBV5-4 combines with J gene TRBJ2-5; perhaps TRBD2 as D (6 bases). The CDR3 spans 13 residues. Trimming pared 2 bases from V and 5 bases from J, leaving 10 bases between. Germline V CDR1 and CDR2: SGHNT, YYREEE (reference sequence). CDR3 residues: CASSFYGGETQYF. DNA for the CDR3: TGTGCCAGCAGCTTTTACGGGGGTGAGACCCAGTACTTC.

The chain employs TRBV6-2 or TRBV6-3 and TRBJ1-1; D is uncertain. Looked up from germline, CDR1 is MNHEY and CDR2 is SVGEGT. CDR3 size: 16 residues. Trimming cost V 6 bases and J 0 bases, with 17 bases left between them. CDR3 sequence: CASSSLGLKLNTEAFF. The CDR3 DNA is TGTGCCAGCAGCTCCCTAGGACTTAAATTGAACACTGAAGCTTTCTTT.

V and J are TRBV4-1 and TRBJ1-1; 8 nucleotides agree with TRBD1. J was trimmed by 2 bases and V by 7 bases; bases with no gene match: 0. Per the germline V gene, CDR1 is MGHRA and CDR2 is YSYEKL. The CDR3 has 12 residues. CDR3 DNA sequence: TGCGCCAGCACAGGGGGCAACACTGAAGCTTTCTTT. Protein sequence: CASTGGNTEAFF.

This chain connects TRBV30 to TRBJ1-1; a possible D gene is TRBD1 (5 bases). The V end lost 2 bases, the J end lost 1 base, and 11 bases lay between the germline ends. This CDR3 is built from 14 residues. CDR1 and CDR2 (germline): GTSNPN, SVGIG (reference sequence). CDR3 sequence (DNA): TGTGCCTGGAGTTTCCCTCAGGGGAACACTGAAGCTTTCTTT. Its translation: CAWSFPQGNTEAFF.

This clone was counted once. This rearrangement joins TRBV30 to TRBJ2-2; 9 positions agree with TRBD2. The junction had 0 bases not matched to a gene; V was cut back by 2 bases and J by 5 bases. The CDR3 contains 13 residues. Germline V gene sequence: CDR1 GTSNPN, CDR2 SVGIG (reference sequence). This CDR3 reads CAWSTSGTGELFF. DNA of the CDR3: TGTGCCTGGAGTACTAGCGGGACCGGGGAGCTGTTTTTT.

This clone was recorded a few times. This chain uses TRBV11-3 with TRBJ2-2; D possibly corresponds to TRBD2 (5 bases). The CDR3 contains 14 residues. The germline V and J ends were trimmed by 4 bases and 5 bases, with 11 bases remaining between them. CDR1 is SGHNT and CDR2 is YENEEA in the germline V gene. The CDR3 here is CASSSPRDTGELFF. CDR3 bases: TGTGCCAGCAGCTCTCCCCGGGATACCGGGGAGCTGTTTTTT.

This clone was detected a few times. The rearrangement joins TRBV7-8 to TRBJ1-2; TRBD1 is a possible D gene (5 bases). CDR3 length equals 15 residues. Trimming removed 0 bases from V and 7 bases from J, with 15 bases in between. Per the germline V gene, CDR1 is SGHVS and CDR2 is FQNEAQ. The CDR3 DNA sequence: TGTGCCAGCAGCTTAGCAGGGGTCGTGAGAGGTGGCTACACCTTC. Translating it yields CASSLAGVVRGGYTF.

For the CDR3, the DNA is TGTGCCAGTAGTATATTCGGCCCCTGGACAGGTAACTCGCTCTCTGGGGCCAACGTCCTGACTTTC. This translates into CASSIFGPWTGNSLSGANVLTF. V is TRBV19 and J is TRBJ2-6; 7 bases fit TRBD1. The CDR3 is 22 residues long. Germline V CDR1 and CDR2: LNHDA, SQIVND (reference sequence). Germline trimming cut 2 bases from V and 0 bases from J; bases unmatched to any gene: 19.

The chain employs TRBV16 and TRBJ2-1; weak D call: TRBD1 (5 bases). Germline CDR1 is KGHSY and CDR2 is FQNENV. The germline V and J ends were trimmed by 4 bases and 1 base, with 8 bases remaining between them. CDR3 length equals 14 residues. DNA for the CDR3: TGTGCCAGCAGCCTTGCAGGGTCCTACAATGAGCAGTTCTTC. Translated: CASSLAGSYNEQFF. The entire variable domain, with the rest obtained from reference TRBV16 and TRBJ2-1, is as follows: GEEVAQTPKHLVRGEGQKAKLYCAPIKGHSYVFWYQQVLKNEFKFLISFQNENVFDETGMPKERFSAKCLPNSPCSLEIQATKLEDSAVYFCASSLAGSYNEQFFGPGTRLTVL.

The rearrangement links TRBV6-5 to TRBJ1-1; D is possibly TRBD1 (5 bases). The CDR3 sequence is 13 residues long. CDR1 is MNHEY, CDR2 SVGAGI, per germline. V dropped 6 bases and J dropped 2 bases, with 10 bases sitting between them. CDR3 sequence (DNA): TGTGCCAGCAGGGAGACAGCAAACACTGAAGCTTTCTTT. This codes for CASRETANTEAFF.

The chain carries TRBV7-9 and TRBJ2-5, with D maybe TRBD2 (6 bases). Germline CDR1 is SEHNR and CDR2 is FQNEAQ (reference sequence). Trimming removed 6 bases at V and 4 bases at J, with 12 bases between. The CDR3 runs 13 residues. CDR3: CASRRGDRETQYF. The CDR3 DNA reads as TGTGCCAGCAGACGCGGGGACCGAGAGACCCAGTACTTC.

The chain uses TRBV28 and TRBJ2-1; TRBD2 matches at 8 bases. The V gene end was trimmed by 6 bases and the J gene end by 1 base; junction bases not matched to a gene: 2. Per the germline V gene, CDR1 is MDHEN and CDR2 is SYDVKM. This CDR3 has 14 amino acids. The CDR3 protein is CASRSGSSYNEQFF. CDR3 DNA: TGTGCCAGCAGGAGCGGGAGTTCCTACAATGAGCAGTTCTTC. The full variable domain, completed using reference TRBV28 and TRBJ2-1, is DVKVTQSSRYLVKRTGEKVFLECVQDMDHENMFWYRQDPGLGLRLIYFSYDVKMKEKGDIPEGYSVSREKKERFSLILESASTNQTSMYLCASRSGSSYNEQFFGPGTRLTVL.

The rearrangement uses TRBV18 and TRBJ1-1; D may be TRBD1 (6 bases). This CDR3 comprises 15 residues. Trimming shortened V by 6 bases and J by 0 bases, and 14 bases separated the two germline ends. Germline lookup yields CDR1 KGHSH and CDR2 LQKENI. The CDR3 region has the DNA TGTGCCAGCTCCCCAAGAGGGGGACTGAACACTGAAGCTTTCTTT. This translates into CASSPRGGLNTEAFF.

The CDR3 here is CASSPRSSGANVLTF. The CDR3 region has the DNA TGTGCCAGCAGCCCCCGCAGCTCTGGGGCCAACGTCCTGACTTTC. The chain couples TRBV7-3 to TRBJ2-6; D call uncertain. CDR3 length equals 15 residues. Germline V gives CDR1 SGHTA, CDR2 FQGTGA. V shed 5 bases and J shed 0 bases, with 8 bases lying between them.

V usage is TRBV9 and J usage is TRBJ2-6; the D gene is possibly TRBD2 (5 bases). Trimming took off 3 bases at V and 1 base at J, with 20 bases between the two ends. Looked up from germline, CDR1 is SGDLS and CDR2 is YYNGEE. There are 19 residues in the CDR3. The CDR3 DNA is TGTGCCAGCAGCGAATCAACCAACCCTAGCATGTCTGGGGCCAACGTCCTGACTTTC. Amino acids: CASSESTNPSMSGANVLTF.

The V and J genes are TRBV7-3 and TRBJ1-2; 9 bases are shared with TRBD1. V was clipped by 5 bases and J by 8 bases; unmatched bases: 12. The CDR3 length is 15 residues. Looked up from germline, CDR1 is SGHTA and CDR2 is FQGTGA. The chain's CDR3 is CASSPRPGTGLGYTF. The DNA of the CDR3 is TGTGCCAGCAGCCCACGTCCCGGGACAGGGTTAGGCTACACCTTC.

This rearrangement joins TRBV15 to TRBJ2-3; D remains unclear. Germline V CDR1 and CDR2: LNHNV, YYDKDF (reference sequence). There are 13 residues in the CDR3. Trimming took 0 bases from V and 3 from J, leaving 4 bases between them. The CDR3 coding sequence is TGTGCCACCAGCAGAGATCTTACAGATACGCAGTATTTT. Translating gives CATSRDLTDTQYF.

The genes are TRBV12-3 or TRBV12-4 and TRBJ1-1; D may be TRBD1 (5 bases). This CDR3 has 13 residues. V was pared by 6 bases and J by 5 bases, with 13 bases between. CDR3 protein: CASRDPDITEAFF. CDR3 DNA: TGTGCCAGCAGGGATCCGGACATTACTGAAGCTTTCTTT.

J is TRBJ2-7 and V is TRBV11-2; D possibly corresponds to TRBD1 (6 bases). CDR1 is SGHAT and CDR2 is FQNNGV in the germline V gene. The length of the CDR3 is 16 residues. Deletions cut 6 bases from V and 2 bases from J, with 20 bases between. CDR3 bases: TGTGCCAGCAGTATCTCACTGGACAGTTCCCCCTACGAGCAGTACTTC. Translation gives CASSISLDSSPYEQYF.

V gene TRBV11-1 combines with J gene TRBJ2-5, with TRBD2 as a possible D gene (5 bases). The V end lost 2 bases, the J end lost 2 bases, and 15 bases lay between the germline ends. CDR1 SGHAT and CDR2 FQDESV come from the germline V gene (reference sequence). The CDR3 extends over 16 amino acids. The CDR3 DNA reads TGTGCCAGCAGCTTAACTTTTAAGAGGGATCAAGAGACCCAGTACTTC. This codes for CASSLTFKRDQETQYF.

The chain recombines TRBV19 with TRBJ2-4, with 11 nucleotides matching TRBD2. Germline-derived CDR1 and CDR2 are LNHDA and SQIVND (reference sequence). The CDR3 has 15 residues. V was clipped by 4 bases and J by 8 bases; unmatched bases: 7. The CDR3 loop is CASSRLAGNKDIQYF. In DNA, the CDR3 is TGTGCCAGTAGTAGACTAGCGGGAAATAAGGACATTCAGTACTTC.

V and J are TRBV3-1 (or the pseudogene TRBV3-2) and TRBJ2-7; possibly TRBD2 for D (5 bases). The CDR3 runs 17 residues. V was clipped by 0 bases and J by 3 bases, with 18 bases between them. CDR1 and CDR2 from the germline V gene are LGHDT and YNNKEL (reference sequence). This chain's CDR3 is CASSQDSKRPAYYEQYF. The CDR3 DNA is TGTGCCAGCAGCCAAGATAGTAAGCGGCCCGCTTACTACGAGCAGTACTTC.

The chain couples TRBV6-5 to TRBJ1-3, with D perhaps matching TRBD1 (6 bases). CDR1 and CDR2 (germline): MNHEY, SVGAGI. V lost 6 bases to trimming and J lost 4 bases, with 13 bases between them. The CDR3 length is 14 residues. The CDR3 here is CASSPEGVGNTIYF. In DNA form, the CDR3 reads TGTGCCAGCAGCCCCGAGGGGGTCGGAAACACCATATATTTT.

The rearrangement links TRBV12-3 or TRBV12-4 to TRBJ2-3, with D uncertain. V was trimmed by 7 bases and J by 2 bases, leaving 10 bases between them. The CDR3 is 13 amino acids. CDR3 sequence (DNA): TGTGCCAGCACCGAGGAAGCCACAGATACGCAGTATTTT. This gives the protein CASTEEATDTQYF.

The rearrangement uses TRBV6-5 and TRBJ1-5; no clear D gene. The CDR3 extends over 12 amino acids. Trimming took 7 bases from V and 2 from J, leaving 6 bases between them. Germline values: CDR1 MNHEY, CDR2 SVGAGI. CDR3 in DNA: TGTGCCAGCACTATCGGCAATCAGCCCCAGCATTTT. Amino acids: CASTIGNQPQHF.

The V gene is TRBV4-1, the J gene TRBJ1-1; D not certain. There are 12 residues in the CDR3. Germline CDR1 is MGHRA and CDR2 is YSYEKL. V was shortened by 0 bases and J by 10 bases, with 9 bases between the two germline ends. This CDR3 is CASSQDERGAFF. Here the CDR3 DNA reads TGCGCCAGCAGCCAAGATGAACGGGGAGCTTTCTTT.

The chain links TRBV28 to TRBJ2-7; TRBD2 aligns across 7 bases. The length of the CDR3 is 15 residues. V was clipped by 6 bases and J by 3 bases; unmatched bases: 11. CDR1 and CDR2 from the germline V gene are MDHEN and SYDVKM. The CDR3 region is CASSPGLREGYEQYF. CDR3 DNA sequence: TGTGCCAGCAGCCCGGGACTTAGGGAGGGCTACGAGCAGTACTTC.

This chain connects TRBV7-9 to TRBJ1-5, with D maybe TRBD1 (5 bases). The V end lost 1 base, the J end lost 2 bases, and 12 bases lay between the germline ends. CDR1 SEHNR and CDR2 FQNEAQ come from the germline V gene (reference sequence). The CDR3 is 16 amino acids. DNA of the CDR3: TGTGCCAGCAGCTTAGACGGGGGAGGGGGCAATCAGCCCCAGCATTTT. Translated, it gives CASSLDGGGGNQPQHF.

The J gene is TRBJ1-1, the V gene TRBV12-3 or TRBV12-4; D remains ambiguous. The CDR3 has 13 residues. The V end lost 8 bases, the J end lost 0 bases, and 10 bases lay between the germline ends. Here the CDR3 reads CASAREVNTEAFF. The CDR3 region has the DNA TGTGCCAGCGCAAGAGAGGTGAACACTGAAGCTTTCTTT.